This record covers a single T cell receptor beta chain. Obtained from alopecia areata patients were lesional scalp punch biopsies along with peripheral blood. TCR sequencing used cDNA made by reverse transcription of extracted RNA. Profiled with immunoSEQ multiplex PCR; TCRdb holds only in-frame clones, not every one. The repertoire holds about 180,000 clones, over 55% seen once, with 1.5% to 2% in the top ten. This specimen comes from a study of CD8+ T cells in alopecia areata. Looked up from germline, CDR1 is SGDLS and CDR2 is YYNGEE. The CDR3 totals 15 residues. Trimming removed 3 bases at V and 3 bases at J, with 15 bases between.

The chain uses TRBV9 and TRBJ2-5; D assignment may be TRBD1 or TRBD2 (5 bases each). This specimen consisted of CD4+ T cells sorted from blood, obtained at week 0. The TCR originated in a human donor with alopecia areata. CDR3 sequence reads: CASSARWDDEETQYF. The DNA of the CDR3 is TGTGCCAGCAGCGCCCGCTGGGACGATGAAGAGACCCAGTACTTC. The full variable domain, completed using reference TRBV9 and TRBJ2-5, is DSGVTQTPKHLITATGQRVTLRCSPRSGDLSVYWYQQSLDQGLQFLIQYYNGEERAKGNILERFSAQQFPDLHSELNLSSLELGDSALYFCASSARWDDEETQYFGPGTRLLVL.